Listed below are T cell receptor beta chains from one sample, sequenced in a study of memory CD4+ T cells and cytomegalovirus serostatus. TCRdb's copy holds only in-frame clones and misses some; the assay was immunoSEQ multiplex PCR. The table records 45,000 to 60,000 clones, roughly 72% of them present only once. Sequencing was carried out using memory CD4+ T cells from blood. These receptor sequences come from an adult in good health and CMV-seropositive. CDR3s include the opening cysteine and the closing phenylalanine or tryptophan. The order of the fields is CDR3 protein, CDR3 DNA, J gene, D gene, V gene, clone size. The D gene is left open where the match is weak. Rows may omit the clone size; those that give it use once, few, many or a size class.

CDR3: CASSGTVAYNEQFF
DNA: TGTGCCAGCAGCGGGACAGTGGCCTACAATGAGCAGTTCTTC
J: TRBJ2-1
D: TRBD1
V: TRBV6-5
size: -

CDR3: CASSLEAGDTQYF
DNA: TGTGCCAGCAGCTTGGAAGCAGGGGATACGCAGTATTTT
J: TRBJ2-3
D: -
V: TRBV5-4
size: -

CDR3: CASTASLNYNEQFF
DNA: TGTGCCAGCACGGCTAGCCTAAACTACAATGAGCAGTTCTTC
J: TRBJ2-1
D: -
V: TRBV6-1
size: -

CDR3: CASSLGPNTEAFF
DNA: TGTGCCAGCAGCTTAGGACCGAACACTGAAGCTTTCTTT
J: TRBJ1-1
D: -
V: TRBV5-4
size: medium-sized

CDR3: CASSLSASTDTQYF
DNA: TGCGCCAGCAGCCTGAGTGCTAGCACAGATACGCAGTATTTT
J: TRBJ2-3
D: -
V: TRBV5-1
size: -

CDR3: CASSYDSNQPQHF
DNA: TGTGCCAGCAGTTACGATAGCAATCAGCCCCAGCATTTT
J: TRBJ1-5
D: -
V: TRBV6-5
size: -

CDR3: CASSLWTRNTIYF
DNA: TGTGCCAGCAGCTTATGGACGCGAAACACCATATATTTT
J: TRBJ1-3
D: -
V: TRBV7-2
size: -

CDR3: CASSPGDTEAFF
DNA: TGTGCCAGCAGTCCAGGGGATACTGAAGCTTTCTTT
J: TRBJ1-1
D: -
V: TRBV6-1
size: -

CDR3: CASSKDDPGSFGYTF
DNA: TGTGCCAGCAGCAAAGATGACCCAGGGTCCTTTGGCTACACCTTC
J: TRBJ1-2
D: -
V: TRBV21-1
size: -

CDR3: CASSKTGAINYGYTF
DNA: TGTGCCAGCAGTAAGACAGGGGCCATTAACTATGGCTACACCTTC
J: TRBJ1-2
D: TRBD1
V: TRBV6-5
size: -

CDR3: CASHSQEGTEAFF
DNA: TGTGCCAGCCACAGCCAAGAGGGCACTGAAGCTTTCTTT
J: TRBJ1-1
D: -
V: TRBV6-1
size: -

CDR3: CASTNEGSGELFF
DNA: TGTGCCAGCACCAATGAAGGGAGCGGGGAGCTGTTTTTT
J: TRBJ2-2
D: -
V: TRBV11-2
size: -

CDR3: CASSMGLANNEQFF
DNA: TGTGCCAGCAGCATGGGACTAGCTAACAATGAGCAGTTCTTC
J: TRBJ2-1
D: TRBD2
V: TRBV11-2
size: -

CDR3: CASNGLAGGIDGTDTQYF
DNA: TGTGCCAGCAACGGACTAGCGGGGGGCATAGACGGCACAGATACGCAGTATTTT
J: TRBJ2-3
D: TRBD2
V: TRBV6-4
size: -

CDR3: CASSSTGDGPLHF
DNA: TGTGCCAGCAGCTCTACAGGGGATGGGCCCCTCCACTTT
J: TRBJ1-6
D: TRBD1
V: TRBV11-3
size: -

CDR3: CASSQGQGLTGELFF
DNA: TGTGCCAGCAGCCAAGGGCAGGGCCTCACCGGGGAGCTGTTTTTT
J: TRBJ2-2
D: -
V: TRBV14
size: once

CDR3: CASTRGLEAGEQYF
DNA: TGTGCCAGCACTCGGGGACTAGAGGCGGGCGAGCAGTACTTC
J: TRBJ2-7
D: TRBD2
V: TRBV6-1
size: -

CDR3: CASSSRPGINYGYTF
DNA: TGTGCCAGCAGTAGTCGCCCGGGGATTAACTATGGCTACACCTTC
J: TRBJ1-2
D: -
V: TRBV6-5
size: few

CDR3: CASSLGPIQETQYF
DNA: TGCGCCAGCAGCTTGGGGCCGATCCAAGAGACCCAGTACTTC
J: TRBJ2-5
D: -
V: TRBV5-1
size: -

CDR3: CASTITRDRGNEQYF
DNA: TGTGCCAGCACCATCACAAGAGACAGGGGAAACGAGCAGTACTTC
J: TRBJ2-7
D: TRBD1
V: TRBV28
size: -

CDR3: CAISESDRGQETQYF
DNA: TGTGCCATCAGTGAAAGTGACAGGGGCCAAGAGACCCAGTACTTC
J: TRBJ2-5
D: TRBD1
V: TRBV10-3
size: once

CDR3: CASSELRGIGEKLFF
DNA: TGTGCCAGCAGTGAATTAAGGGGAATAGGTGAAAAACTGTTTTTT
J: TRBJ1-4
D: -
V: TRBV6-1
size: -

CDR3: CASSLANRGYEQYF
DNA: TGTGCCAGCAGCTTGGCCAACCGGGGCTACGAGCAGTACTTC
J: TRBJ2-7
D: -
V: TRBV5-5
size: -

CDR3: CAISESRTGGYGYTF
DNA: TGTGCCATCAGTGAGTCGCGGACAGGGGGGTATGGCTACACCTTC
J: TRBJ1-2
D: TRBD1
V: TRBV6-6
size: -

CDR3: CATSREERSPLHF
DNA: TGTGCCACCAGCAGGGAAGAGCGTTCACCCCTCCACTTT
J: TRBJ1-6
D: -
V: TRBV15
size: -

CDR3: CASSYRSLPQPQHF
DNA: TGTGCCAGCAGTTACAGATCGCTTCCCCAGCCCCAGCATTTT
J: TRBJ1-5
D: -
V: TRBV6-5
size: -

CDR3: CASSQDGRGGTEAFF
DNA: TGTGCCAGCAGCCAAGATGGCAGGGGAGGCACTGAAGCTTTCTTT
J: TRBJ1-1
D: -
V: TRBV14
size: -

CDR3: CASSLGNQGAEAFF
DNA: TGTGCCAGCAGCTTAGGGAACCAGGGGGCTGAAGCTTTCTTT
J: TRBJ1-1
D: TRBD1
V: TRBV11-2
size: -

CDR3: CAIRGRTGRTGELFF
DNA: TGTGCCATCAGGGGAAGGACAGGGAGGACCGGGGAGCTGTTTTTT
J: TRBJ2-2
D: TRBD1
V: TRBV10-3
size: -

CDR3: CASSQGRKGQGNGYTF
DNA: TGTGCCAGCAGCCAGGGCAGGAAGGGACAGGGGAACGGCTACACCTTC
J: TRBJ1-2
D: TRBD1
V: TRBV7-8
size: -

CDR3: CASRPGQGTGELFF
DNA: TGTGCCAGCAGGCCGGGACAGGGGACCGGGGAGCTGTTTTTT
J: TRBJ2-2
D: TRBD1
V: TRBV6-4
size: -

CDR3: CASSAGTGTGELFF
DNA: TGTGCCAGCAGCGCCGGAACAGGGACCGGGGAGCTGTTTTTT
J: TRBJ2-2
D: -
V: TRBV9
size: -

CDR3: CASRSGTASSYEQYF
DNA: TGTGCCAGCAGGTCCGGGACAGCGAGCTCCTACGAGCAGTACTTC
J: TRBJ2-7
D: TRBD1
V: TRBV6-1
size: few

CDR3: CASSLAHSSYEQYF
DNA: TGTGCCAGCAGCTTAGCCCACAGCTCCTACGAGCAGTACTTC
J: TRBJ2-7
D: -
V: TRBV7-2
size: -

CDR3: CASSDSFRLGYNEQFF
DNA: TGTGCCAGCAGTGACTCGTTTAGACTAGGATACAATGAGCAGTTCTTC
J: TRBJ2-1
D: -
V: TRBV6-4
size: -

CDR3: CASSLGQGRATDTQYF
DNA: TGTGCCAGCAGCTTAGGGCAGGGCAGAGCCACAGATACGCAGTATTTT
J: TRBJ2-3
D: -
V: TRBV7-6
size: -

CDR3: CASSSIHLRESYEQYF
DNA: TGTGCCAGCTCATCAATTCATCTAAGGGAGTCCTACGAGCAGTACTTC
J: TRBJ2-7
D: -
V: TRBV18
size: -

CDR3: CSVDPGTGTNTGELFF
DNA: TGCAGCGTTGACCCGGGGACAGGGACGAACACCGGGGAGCTGTTTTTT
J: TRBJ2-2
D: TRBD1
V: TRBV29-1
size: -

CDR3: CASSVLPGLQETQYF
DNA: TGTGCCAGCAGTGTATTACCGGGACTTCAAGAGACCCAGTACTTC
J: TRBJ2-5
D: -
V: TRBV6-1
size: -

CDR3: CASSFDGAGSGYTF
DNA: TGTGCCAGCAGTTTTGATGGGGCCGGTTCTGGCTACACCTTC
J: TRBJ1-2
D: -
V: TRBV27
size: -

CDR3: CSAGTGVGDTEAFF
DNA: TGCAGCGCCGGGACAGGGGTCGGTGACACTGAAGCTTTCTTT
J: TRBJ1-1
D: TRBD1
V: TRBV29-1
size: few

CDR3: CSASDREFYGYTF
DNA: TGCAGCGCCTCGGACAGGGAGTTCTATGGCTACACCTTC
J: TRBJ1-2
D: TRBD1
V: TRBV29-1
size: -

CDR3: CASSLFRGRSQPQHF
DNA: TGTGCCAGCAGCTTATTCAGGGGGCGCAGTCAGCCCCAGCATTTT
J: TRBJ1-5
D: TRBD1
V: TRBV7-2
size: -

CDR3: CASSLDRGENQPQHF
DNA: TGCGCCAGCAGCTTGGACAGGGGAGAAAATCAGCCCCAGCATTTT
J: TRBJ1-5
D: TRBD1
V: TRBV5-1
size: -

CDR3: CASSQVRGLVDTQYF
DNA: TGCGCCAGCAGCCAAGTCAGGGGGTTGGTAGATACGCAGTATTTT
J: TRBJ2-3
D: TRBD1
V: TRBV4-1
size: few

CDR3: CASSLGQGGREQYF
DNA: TGTGCCAGCAGCTTGGGACAGGGGGGGCGCGAGCAGTACTTC
J: TRBJ2-7
D: -
V: TRBV12-1
size: -

CDR3: CASSRSGTRNTGELFF
DNA: TGCGCCAGCAGCCGGTCCGGGACTAGGAACACCGGGGAGCTGTTTTTT
J: TRBJ2-2
D: TRBD2
V: TRBV4-3
size: -

CDR3: CASSLQGEGAYEQYF
DNA: TGTGCCAGCAGTTTACAGGGGGAGGGGGCCTACGAGCAGTACTTC
J: TRBJ2-7
D: -
V: TRBV7-2
size: few

CDR3: CSNQVGETQYF
DNA: TGCAGCAACCAAGTAGGAGAGACCCAGTACTTC
J: TRBJ2-5
D: -
V: TRBV20-1
size: few

CDR3: CASRGQPYEQYF
DNA: TGTGCCAGCAGGGGACAGCCATACGAGCAGTACTTC
J: TRBJ2-7
D: TRBD1
V: TRBV25-1
size: -

CDR3: CASSAQGFPNEKLFF
DNA: TGTGCCAGCAGCGCCCAGGGGTTCCCTAATGAAAAACTGTTTTTT
J: TRBJ1-4
D: -
V: TRBV7-2
size: once